Listed below are T cell receptor beta chains from one sample, sequenced in a study of fetal regulatory T cell absence and autoimmunity. TCRdb's table, derived via immunoSEQ multiplex PCR, lists solely in-frame clones and lacks some. Among 95,000 to 100,000 clones listed, around 72% were seen once. The sample taken for sequencing was pancreas tissue. The receptor source for this set is a male donor with IPEX syndrome. CDR3s include the opening cysteine and the closing phenylalanine or tryptophan. The order of the fields is clone size, D gene, J gene, V gene, CDR3 DNA, CDR3 protein. D genes are given only for firm matches. The size of a clone is reported for some rows only, either as once, few or many, or as a class for expanded clones.

.	.	TRBJ2-3	TRBV10-2	TGCGCCAGCAGTGAAATAGGGGGGGCAGATACGCAGTATTTT	CASSEIGGADTQYF
.	.	TRBJ2-4	TRBV5-6	TGTGCCAGCAGAAGCCCCCAGTCCCCGTACATTCAGTACTTC	CASRSPQSPYIQYF
.	.	TRBJ2-7	TRBV5-1	TGCGCCAGCAGCTTGGTGGGGGCGAGGTTCTACGAGCAGTACTTC	CASSLVGARFYEQYF
.	.	TRBJ1-6	TRBV7-2	TGTGCCAGCCCCTCACCCGGGCCCATAAATTCACCCCTCCACTTT	CASPSPGPINSPLHF
.	.	TRBJ2-2	TRBV19	TGTGCCAGTAGTATAGTGGCCCCCGACCTTAACACCGGGGAGCTGTTTTTT	CASSIVAPDLNTGELFF
.	TRBD1	TRBJ1-2	TRBV4-3	TGCGCCAGCAGTCACCTAGGACAGGGATTGGTGGATGGCTACACCTTC	CASSHLGQGLVDGYTF
few	.	TRBJ1-2	TRBV27	TGTGCCAGCAGCCACAGAGGTAACTATGGCTACACCTTC	CASSHRGNYGYTF
.	.	TRBJ2-3	TRBV27	TGTGCCAGCAGTTTAGAGTGGGGAACAGATACGCAGTATTTT	CASSLEWGTDTQYF
.	.	TRBJ2-3	TRBV7-9	TGTGCCAGCAGCTTATGGGCACTCACGACAGATACGCAGTATTTT	CASSLWALTTDTQYF
medium-sized	TRBD2	TRBJ2-7	TRBV4-1	TGCGCCAGCAGCACTCAAGCGGGACTAGCGGGGTACAGCTACGAGCAGTACTTC	CASSTQAGLAGYSYEQYF
.	.	TRBJ1-6	TRBV7-2	TGTGCCAGCAGCGCAAGCTCCTATAATTCACCCCTCCACTTT	CASSASSYNSPLHF
.	.	TRBJ2-1	TRBV20-1	TGCAGTGCTAGTATAGGGGATGAGCAGTTCTTC	CSASIGDEQFF
.	.	TRBJ2-7	TRBV27	TGTGCCAGCAGTCGTTTTGGCGGGACGGTTTACGAGCAGTACTTC	CASSRFGGTVYEQYF
.	.	TRBJ1-4	TRBV7-9	TGTGCCAGCAGCCCTCTTGGCAGAGAGGGTGAAAAACTGTTTTTT	CASSPLGREGEKLFF
few	TRBD1	TRBJ1-5	TRBV2	TGTGCCAGCACCTCGACAGGGGTGGGCAATCAGCCCCAGCATTTT	CASTSTGVGNQPQHF
.	TRBD1	TRBJ1-1	TRBV7-2	TGTGCCAGCAGCTTAACAGGGGGCGTCACTGAAGCTTTCTTT	CASSLTGGVTEAFF
few	.	TRBJ2-7	TRBV27	TGTGCCAGCAGTTTATCCCGCAGGGGGGCTTATGAGCAGTACTTC	CASSLSRRGAYEQYF
once	TRBD2	TRBJ2-2	TRBV13	TGTGCCAGCAGCTTAGAACTAGCGGGTATCACCGGGGAGCTGTTTTTT	CASSLELAGITGELFF
.	.	TRBJ1-1	TRBV4-1	TGCGCCAGCAGCCAGTGGGGGGGGACCCTCACTGAAGCTTTCTTT	CASSQWGGTLTEAFF
.	TRBD2	TRBJ2-1	TRBV29-1	TGCAGCGTGGACAGGCGGGGGGGCAATGAGCAGTTCTTC	CSVDRRGGNEQFF
few	.	TRBJ2-3	TRBV12-5	TGTGCTAGTGGTTTCAGGGGAAGCACAGATACGCAGTATTTT	CASGFRGSTDTQYF
.	.	TRBJ2-3	TRBV11-2	TGTGCCAGCAGCTTAGGTCCCAGCGATACGCAGTATTTT	CASSLGPSDTQYF
.	.	TRBJ2-7	TRBV4-1	TGCGCCAGCAGCCAAGTCTGGCTTATATCCTACGAGCAGTACTTC	CASSQVWLISYEQYF
.	TRBD2	TRBJ2-1	TRBV13	TGTGCCAGCAGCTTAGGACGGGGGGGCTACAATGAGCAGTTCTTC	CASSLGRGGYNEQFF
.	.	TRBJ2-7	TRBV28	TGTGCCAGCAGTTCCCGGCGCCTGACAGGCTCCTACGAGCAGTACTTC	CASSSRRLTGSYEQYF
.	TRBD1	TRBJ1-6	TRBV10-1	TGCGCCAGCAGTGATACGACAGGGGCGGATAATTCACCCCTCCACTTT	CASSDTTGADNSPLHF
few	.	TRBJ2-7	TRBV14	TGTGCCAGCAGCCATTTCGCCTACGAGCAGTACTTC	CASSHFAYEQYF
.	.	TRBJ1-6	TRBV27	TGTGCCAGCAGTTATGGAGCAAATTCACCCCTCCACTTT	CASSYGANSPLHF
.	.	TRBJ1-1	TRBV20-1	TGCAGTGCTAGTTGGGGAACTGAAGCTTTCTTT	CSASWGTEAFF